This T cell receptor (beta chain) is drawn from a study of T cells in Graves' hyperthyroidism and ophthalmopathy. Researchers took RNA transcripts and amplified the TCR beta CDR3 regions from them. Initially, a first-round RT-PCR of the TCR CDR3 employed the HTBI primer set. TCRdb reprocessed the multiplex PCR reads via MiXCR and lists one record per CDR3 protein. In the table there are some 550,000 distinct CDR3 sequences, roughly 20% of which are singletons. No progression to ophthalmopathy during 18 months of follow-up defined stable disease. Cells are PBMCs isolated from roughly 9.2 ml of fresh blood. Trimming removed 4 bases from V and 5 bases from J, with 14 bases in between. The CDR3 has 14 residues.

The chain has TRBV12-3 or TRBV12-4 and TRBJ1-2; D possibly corresponds to TRBD1 (5 bases). Sequencing was performed on blood. This clonotype was sampled from a man between 18 and 35 years old with Graves' hyperthyroidism. The CDR3 region has the DNA TGTGCCAGCAGTTACAGGAGGTTTATTTATGGCTACACCTTC. It codes for CASSYRRFIYGYTF.